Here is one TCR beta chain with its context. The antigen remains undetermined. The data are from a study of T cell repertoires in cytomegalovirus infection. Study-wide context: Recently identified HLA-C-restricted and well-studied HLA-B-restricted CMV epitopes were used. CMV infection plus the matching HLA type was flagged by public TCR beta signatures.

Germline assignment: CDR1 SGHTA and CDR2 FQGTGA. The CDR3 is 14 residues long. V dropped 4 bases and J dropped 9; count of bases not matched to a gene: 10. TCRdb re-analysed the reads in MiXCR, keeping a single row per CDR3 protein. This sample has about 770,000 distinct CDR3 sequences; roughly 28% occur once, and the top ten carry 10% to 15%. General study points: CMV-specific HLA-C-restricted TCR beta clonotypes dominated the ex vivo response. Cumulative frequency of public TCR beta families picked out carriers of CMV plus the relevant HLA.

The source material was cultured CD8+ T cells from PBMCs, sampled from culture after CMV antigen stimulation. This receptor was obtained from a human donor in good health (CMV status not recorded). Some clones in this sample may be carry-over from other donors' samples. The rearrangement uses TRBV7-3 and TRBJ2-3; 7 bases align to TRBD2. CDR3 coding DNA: TGTGCCAGCAGCTCGCCGGGAGCTAGCGGCACGCAGTATTTT. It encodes CASSSPGASGTQYF.